This TCR beta chain was observed in a study of T cell repertoires in cytomegalovirus infection (dated by TCRdb to the late 2010s). Concerning the study at large: Donor HLA type was relevant to the analysis, as public TCR beta signatures indicated carriage of CMV infection together with the matching HLA type.

Here V drops 6 bases and J drops 4 bases, and the junction holds 8 bases not matched to any gene. Taken from cysteine to phenylalanine, the CDR3 has 14 residues. Only the CDR3 region is kept as DNA, spanning 42 bases read in frame from base 1. CDR1 is given as SQVTM and CDR2 as ANQGSEA, both from the germline V gene. This clonotype was found a few times. The specificity of this receptor is unknown. Nothing much larger sits one base from this clone, and base qualities are not available. Sequencing relied on an Illumina HiSeq 1500. TCRdb's own reprocessing of the public reads used fastp at Q25 and MiXCR and kept productive beta chains. CDR3 protein sequences are deduplicated, and each keeps its most common genes and DNA. Across this sample there are about 190,000 distinct CDR3 sequences, with more than 9% seen only once. The ten biggest clones cover approximately 4.6% of the sample. The full study reports these points: The ex vivo response was dominated by HLA-C-restricted CMV-specific TCR beta clonotypes, and the single most frequent clonotype in two of eight donors was supplied by these HLA-C-restricted clonotypes. Cumulative frequency of public TCR beta family members discriminated carriers of CMV infection plus the relevant HLA type in this cohort and an independent approximately 340-donor cohort.

The TCR was taken from a human donor in good health (CMV status not recorded). Some clones in this sample may be carry-over from other donors' samples. The chain is encoded by TRBV29-1 joined to TRBJ1-4, with 7 bases matching TRBD1. Sequenced input: PBMCs. The CDR3 region: CSVDPTGLNEKLFF. The bases are TGCAGCGTGGACCCGACAGGGCTTAATGAAAAACTGTTTTTT.